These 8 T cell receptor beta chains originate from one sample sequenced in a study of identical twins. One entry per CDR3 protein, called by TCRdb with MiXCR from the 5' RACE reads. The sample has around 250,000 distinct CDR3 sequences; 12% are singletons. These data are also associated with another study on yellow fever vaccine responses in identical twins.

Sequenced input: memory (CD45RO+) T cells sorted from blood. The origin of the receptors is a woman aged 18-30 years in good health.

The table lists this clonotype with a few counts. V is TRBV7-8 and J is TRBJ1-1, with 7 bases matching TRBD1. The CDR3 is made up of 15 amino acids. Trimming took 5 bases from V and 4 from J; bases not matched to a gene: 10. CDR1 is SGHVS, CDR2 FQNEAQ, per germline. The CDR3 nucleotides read TGTGCCAGCAGCGGACGGGGACAGTGGGCCACTGAAGCTTTCTTT. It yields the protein CASSGRGQWATEAFF.

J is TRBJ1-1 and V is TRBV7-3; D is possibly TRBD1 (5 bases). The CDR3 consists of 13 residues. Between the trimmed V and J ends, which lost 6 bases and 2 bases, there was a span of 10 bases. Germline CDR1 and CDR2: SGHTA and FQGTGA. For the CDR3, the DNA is TGTGCCAGCAGTCGGGACTTAAACACTGAAGCTTTCTTT. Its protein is CASSRDLNTEAFF.

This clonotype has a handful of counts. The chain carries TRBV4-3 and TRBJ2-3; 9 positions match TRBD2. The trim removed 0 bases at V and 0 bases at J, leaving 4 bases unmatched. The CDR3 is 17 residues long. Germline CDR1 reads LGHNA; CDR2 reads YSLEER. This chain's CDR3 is CASSQDLSGRSTDTQYF. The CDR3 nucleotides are TGCGCCAGCAGCCAAGATCTAAGCGGGAGGAGCACAGATACGCAGTATTTT.

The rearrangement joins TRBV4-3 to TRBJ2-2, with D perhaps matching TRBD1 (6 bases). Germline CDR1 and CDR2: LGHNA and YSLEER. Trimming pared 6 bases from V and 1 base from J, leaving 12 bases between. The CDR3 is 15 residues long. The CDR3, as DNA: TGCGCCAGCAGTTTCCTACAGGGGAACACCGGGGAGCTGTTTTTT. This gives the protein CASSFLQGNTGELFF.

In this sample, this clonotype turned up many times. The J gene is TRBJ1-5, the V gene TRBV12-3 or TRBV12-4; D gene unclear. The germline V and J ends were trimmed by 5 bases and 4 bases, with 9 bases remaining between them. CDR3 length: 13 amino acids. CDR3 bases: TGTGCCAGCAGTGCCCAGAGAAATCAGCCCCAGCATTTT. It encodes CASSAQRNQPQHF.

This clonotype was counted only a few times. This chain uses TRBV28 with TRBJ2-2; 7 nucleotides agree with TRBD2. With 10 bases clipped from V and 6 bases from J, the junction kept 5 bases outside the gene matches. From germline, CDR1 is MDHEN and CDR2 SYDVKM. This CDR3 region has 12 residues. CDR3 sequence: CATPSGAGELFF. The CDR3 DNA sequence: TGTGCCACCCCAAGCGGGGCCGGGGAGCTGTTTTTT. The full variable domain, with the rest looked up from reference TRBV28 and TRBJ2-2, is DVKVTQSSRYLVKRTGEKVFLECVQDMDHENMFWYRQDPGLGLRLIYFSYDVKMKEKGDIPEGYSVSREKKERFSLILESASTNQTSMYLCATPSGAGELFFGEGSRLTVL.

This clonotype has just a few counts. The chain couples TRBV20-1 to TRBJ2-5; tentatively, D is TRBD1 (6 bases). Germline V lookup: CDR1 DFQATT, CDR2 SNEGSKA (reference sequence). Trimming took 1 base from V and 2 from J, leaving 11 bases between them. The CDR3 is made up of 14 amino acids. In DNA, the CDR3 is TGCAGTGCTAGAGTAACAGGGAGACAAGAGACCCAGTACTTC. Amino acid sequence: CSARVTGRQETQYF.

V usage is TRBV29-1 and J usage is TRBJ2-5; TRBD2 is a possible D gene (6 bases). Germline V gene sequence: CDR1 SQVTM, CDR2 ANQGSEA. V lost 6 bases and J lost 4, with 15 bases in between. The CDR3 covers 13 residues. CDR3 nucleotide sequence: TGCAGCGTGGGCCGGGACGGGGGAGAGACCCAGTACTTC. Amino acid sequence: CSVGRDGGETQYF.